The next 27 T cell receptor beta chains were all read from a single sample in a study of T cells in tumors after PD-1 blockade. Method: immunoSEQ multiplex PCR; TCRdb's copy keeps in-frame clones and lacks some. This sample has 60,000 to 65,000 clones, with around 67% found just once. Sequencing used PBMCs, obtained after anti-PD-1 treatment. Every receptor here comes from a human donor with basal cell carcinoma.

This clone showed up just once. The chain uses TRBV6-5 and TRBJ1-1; 9 bases fit TRBD1. V lost 5 bases and J lost 3; bases outside the gene matches: 4. Germline assignment: CDR1 MNHEY and CDR2 SVGAGI. This CDR3 comprises 14 residues. CDR3 protein: CASSQGQGYTEAFF. The CDR3 DNA is TGTGCCAGCAGTCAGGGACAGGGTTACACTGAAGCTTTCTTT.

The J gene is TRBJ2-5, the V gene TRBV2; D uncertain. The CDR3 is 13 residues long. Trimming stripped 8 bases from V and 4 bases from J, with 14 bases between. The V gene's germline CDR1 is SNHLY and CDR2 FYNNEI. The chain's CDR3 is CASALRSLETQYF. CDR3 bases: TGTGCCAGCGCCCTCCGGTCCTTAGAGACCCAGTACTTC.

The chain employs TRBV3-1 (or the pseudogene TRBV3-2) and TRBJ2-1; TRBD2 aligns across 13 bases. Germline CDR1 and CDR2: LGHDT and YNNKEL (reference sequence). V lost 4 bases and J lost 6; bases outside the gene matches: 9. The CDR3 contains 17 residues. Written as DNA, the CDR3 is TGTGCCAGCAGCCCCTTCCTACTAGCGGGGGGGCTCAATGAGCAGTTCTTC. Encoded protein: CASSPFLLAGGLNEQFF.

The genes are TRBV27 and TRBJ2-2; no reliable D call. The CDR3 contains 15 residues. Germline V gene data show CDR1 as MNHEY and CDR2 as SMNVEV (reference sequence). Trimming removed 6 bases from V and 8 bases from J, with 19 bases in between. The CDR3 DNA follows: TGTGCCAGCAGCTTGAAAAATAACCGTTGGGGGGAGCTGTTTTTT. It is translated as CASSLKNNRWGELFF.

The gene calls are TRBV3-1 (or the pseudogene TRBV3-2) and TRBJ2-2; D perhaps matches TRBD2 (5 bases). Germline CDR1 is LGHDT and CDR2 is YNNKEL (reference sequence). Trimming took off 1 base at V and 15 bases at J, with 12 bases between the two ends. The CDR3 runs 12 residues. Here the CDR3 DNA reads TGTGCCAGCAGCCAAGTCGTAGGGCGGGTGTTTTTT. Translation: CASSQVVGRVFF.

This rearrangement joins TRBV19 to TRBJ1-2; a weak D match, TRBD1 (5 bases). Germline CDR1 and CDR2: LNHDA and SQIVND (reference sequence). Trimming took 3 bases from V and 3 from J, leaving 11 bases between them. The CDR3 sequence is 14 residues long. The DNA for the CDR3 is TGTGCCAGTAGTATTGGGGGGACTCACTATGGCTACACCTTC. This sequence encodes CASSIGGTHYGYTF.

The J gene is TRBJ1-5, the V gene TRBV30; 8 nucleotides agree with TRBD1. Germline assignment: CDR1 GTSNPN and CDR2 SVGIG (reference sequence). V gave up 4 bases and J gave up 6 bases; unmatched junction bases: 8. The CDR3 consists of 14 residues. The CDR3 here is CAWNRQGRVQPQHF. CDR3 DNA sequence: TGTGCCTGGAACCGACAGGGGCGGGTTCAGCCCCAGCATTTT. The full variable domain, rest sourced from reference TRBV30 and TRBJ1-5, is SQTIHQWPATLVQPVGSPLSLECTVEGTSNPNLYWYRQAAGRGLQLLFYSVGIGQISSEVPQNLSASRPQDRQFILSSKKLLLSDSGFYLCAWNRQGRVQPQHFGDGTRLSIL.

The gene calls are TRBV7-9 and TRBJ1-5; D is unresolved. Trimming stripped 5 bases from V and 8 bases from J, with 13 bases between. The CDR3 extends over 13 amino acids. Germline values: CDR1 SEHNR, CDR2 FQNEAQ (reference sequence). The CDR3 sequence: CASSPISVEPQHF. CDR3 DNA: TGTGCCAGCAGCCCCATCAGCGTGGAGCCCCAGCATTTT.

J is TRBJ1-3 and V is TRBV6-6; a possible D gene is TRBD1 (6 bases). V lost 0 bases to trimming and J lost 1 base, with 10 bases between them. Germline V gives CDR1 MNHNY, CDR2 SVGAGI (reference sequence). The CDR3 covers 16 residues. This CDR3 is CASSYSIQGSGNTIYF. As DNA, the CDR3 is TGTGCCAGCAGTTACTCGATACAGGGTTCTGGAAACACCATATATTTT.

The chain joins TRBV7-9 to TRBJ2-1; D possibly matches TRBD1 or TRBD2 (6 bases each). Trimming pared 0 bases from V and 1 base from J, leaving 10 bases between. Germline CDR1 and CDR2: SEHNR and FQNEAQ (reference sequence). This CDR3 is 16 amino acids long. CDR3 sequence: CASSLAVGGSYNEQFF. The CDR3 DNA reads as TGTGCCAGCAGCTTAGCCGTAGGGGGGTCCTACAATGAGCAGTTCTTC. Full variable domain (remainder filled in from reference TRBV7-9 and TRBJ2-1): DTGVSQNPRHKITKRGQNVTFRCDPISEHNRLYWYRQTLGQGPEFLTYFQNEAQLEKSRLLSDRFSAERPKGSFSTLEIQRTEQGDSAMYLCASSLAVGGSYNEQFFGPGTRLTVL.

The gene calls are TRBV4-1 and TRBJ2-7; TRBD1 matches 10 bases. Germline trimming cut 0 bases from V and 4 bases from J; bases unmatched to any gene: 6. The CDR3 spans 16 residues. Germline V CDR1 and CDR2: MGHRA, YSYEKL. The CDR3 loop is CASSQDRGTGAYEQYF. For the CDR3, the DNA is TGCGCCAGCAGCCAAGATAGAGGGACAGGGGCATACGAGCAGTACTTC.

V usage is TRBV6-5 and J usage is TRBJ1-5, with unresolved D. The CDR3 runs 13 residues. Trimming shortened V by 6 bases and J by 6 bases, and 12 bases separated the two germline ends. Germline loops: CDR1 MNHEY, CDR2 SVGAGI. The DNA for the CDR3 is TGTGCCAGCAGCCACTCGTATAGTCAGCCCCAGCATTTT. It yields the protein CASSHSYSQPQHF.

V is TRBV30 and J is TRBJ2-7; the D gene is possibly TRBD1 (6 bases). V lost 4 bases, J lost 0 bases, and 10 bases lay in between. CDR3 length: 13 residues. Looked up from germline, CDR1 is GTSNPN and CDR2 is SVGIG (reference sequence). CDR3 sequence reads: CAWTQDSSYEQYF. The CDR3 DNA reads TGTGCCTGGACCCAGGACAGCTCCTACGAGCAGTACTTC. The entire variable domain, with the rest obtained from reference TRBV30 and TRBJ2-7, is as follows: SQTIHQWPATLVQPVGSPLSLECTVEGTSNPNLYWYRQAAGRGLQLLFYSVGIGQISSEVPQNLSASRPQDRQFILSSKKLLLSDSGFYLCAWTQDSSYEQYFGPGTRLTVT.

The chain uses TRBV9 and TRBJ2-2; D is ambiguous. This CDR3 comprises 13 residues. V lost 4 bases and J lost 6, with 10 bases in between. Germline V gives CDR1 SGDLS, CDR2 YYNGEE. In DNA, the CDR3 is TGTGCCAGCAGCCTCCTGTTGGCCGGGGAGCTGTTTTTT. Its protein is CASSLLLAGELFF.

V gene TRBV28 combines with J gene TRBJ1-1, with a weak D call TRBD1 (5 bases). V gave up 5 bases and J gave up 6 bases, with 16 bases separating them. The CDR3 extends over 14 amino acids. CDR1 is MDHEN, CDR2 SYDVKM, per germline. The CDR3 loop is CASSPAGTLPEAFF. As DNA, the CDR3 is TGTGCCAGCAGTCCCGCCGGGACCCTCCCTGAAGCTTTCTTT.

The DNA for the CDR3 is TGCGCCAGCAGCTCCCGCGGGACTAGCGGGGGAACAGATACGCAGTATTTT. As protein: CASSSRGTSGGTDTQYF. The chain links TRBV5-1 to TRBJ2-3, with TRBD2 matching over 14 bases. The V and J ends lost 3 bases and 3 bases, in that order; junction bases with no gene match: 6. CDR1 SGHRS and CDR2 YFSETQ come from the germline V gene. This CDR3 comprises 17 residues.

This clone was recorded only once. This rearrangement joins TRBV4-2 to TRBJ2-7, with D maybe TRBD2 (5 bases). CDR1 LGHNA and CDR2 YNFKEQ come from the germline V gene. CDR3 length equals 14 residues. V lost 0 bases and J 5 bases, leaving 11 bases between the germline ends. DNA for the CDR3: TGTGCCAGCAGCCAAGATAAGAGGGCCGACGAGCAGTACTTC. Its protein product is CASSQDKRADEQYF.

The chain employs TRBV6-5 and TRBJ1-3; no firm D call. V lost 6 bases to trimming and J lost 9 bases, with 9 bases between them. This CDR3 has 11 residues. The V gene's germline CDR1 is MNHEY and CDR2 SVGAGI. The CDR3 protein is CASRGTGTIYF. The CDR3 DNA reads as TGTGCCAGCAGAGGCACGGGCACCATATATTTT.

V usage is TRBV6-5 and J usage is TRBJ2-1, with a possible D match to TRBD1 (6 bases). Looked up from germline, CDR1 is MNHEY and CDR2 is SVGAGI. Trimming left V 9 bases short and J 6 bases short, with 15 bases between. The CDR3 length is 13 residues. The CDR3 coding sequence is TGTGCCAGTACCGGGGACAAGATCAATGAGCAGTTCTTC. This codes for CASTGDKINEQFF.

The rearrangement links TRBV5-1 to TRBJ1-1; the D gene is possibly TRBD1 (5 bases). The CDR3 sequence is 16 residues long. V was shortened by 0 bases and J by 4 bases, with 16 bases between the two germline ends. The germline gives CDR1 SGHRS, CDR2 YFSETQ. The CDR3 loop reads CASSLVRLVRGTEAFF. CDR3 nucleotide sequence: TGCGCCAGCAGCTTGGTGCGTCTGGTGAGGGGCACTGAAGCTTTCTTT. The full variable domain, with the rest looked up from reference TRBV5-1 and TRBJ1-1, is KAGVTQTPRYLIKTRGQQVTLSCSPISGHRSVSWYQQTPGQGLQFLFEYFSETQRNKGNFPGRFSGRQFSNSRSEMNVSTLELGDSALYLCASSLVRLVRGTEAFFGQGTRLTVV.

This chain joins TRBV12-3 or TRBV12-4 and TRBJ2-1; D is unresolved. The CDR3 is 12 residues long. Trimming removed 5 bases at V and 8 bases at J, with 10 bases between. CDR3 loop: CASSTSGYEQFF. The DNA for the CDR3 is TGTGCCAGCAGTACTTCAGGCTATGAGCAGTTCTTC.

The rearrangement links TRBV11-1 to TRBJ2-1; 8 nucleotides match TRBD2. Germline loops: CDR1 SGHAT, CDR2 FQDESV (reference sequence). Trimming took 1 base from V and 4 from J; bases not matched to a gene: 6. CDR3 length equals 16 residues. This CDR3 is CASSLVAGRIYNEQFF. The CDR3 bases are TGTGCCAGCAGCTTAGTAGCGGGGAGGATTTACAATGAGCAGTTCTTC.

V is TRBV5-4 and J is TRBJ1-5; maybe TRBD1 (6 bases). The CDR3 has 13 residues. The V and J ends lost 2 bases and 4 bases respectively, with 7 bases between them. Germline CDR1 SGHNT, CDR2 YYREEE (reference sequence). DNA of the CDR3: TGTGCCAGCAGCTTACAGGGTAATCAGCCCCAGCATTTT. Translating gives CASSLQGNQPQHF.

The chain links TRBV7-9 to TRBJ1-6, with a weak D call TRBD1 (5 bases). V shed 4 bases and J shed 5 bases, with 9 bases lying between them. Germline CDR1 and CDR2: SEHNR and FQNEAQ (reference sequence). The CDR3 is 14 amino acids. CDR3 in amino acids: CASSSQGHNSPLHF. In DNA, the CDR3 is TGTGCCAGCAGCTCCCAGGGTCATAATTCACCCCTCCACTTT.

The chain recombines TRBV7-8 with TRBJ2-1; D might be TRBD1 (5 bases). Germline CDR1 and CDR2: SGHVS and FQNEAQ. The CDR3 is made up of 14 amino acids. V lost 1 base, J lost 5 bases, and 9 bases lay in between. CDR3: CASSLVRADNEQFF. CDR3 nucleotide sequence: TGTGCCAGCAGCTTAGTCAGGGCTGACAATGAGCAGTTCTTC.

The V and J genes are TRBV15 and TRBJ1-1, with D possibly matching TRBD1 (5 bases). The V gene's germline CDR1 is LNHNV and CDR2 YYDKDF (reference sequence). Trimming pared 0 bases from V and 1 base from J, leaving 6 bases between. The CDR3 has 14 residues. CDR3 in DNA: TGTGCCACCAGCAGAGAAGGGGCGAACACTGAAGCTTTCTTT. This sequence encodes CATSREGANTEAFF.

This rearrangement joins TRBV5-1 to TRBJ1-2; D possibly corresponds to TRBD1 (5 bases). Trimming took 2 bases from V and 4 from J, leaving 9 bases between them. Germline CDR1 reads SGHRS; CDR2 reads YFSETQ. The CDR3 is made up of 13 amino acids. The chain's CDR3 is CASSLQDLYGYTF. CDR3 DNA: TGCGCCAGCAGCTTACAGGACCTCTATGGCTACACCTTC.